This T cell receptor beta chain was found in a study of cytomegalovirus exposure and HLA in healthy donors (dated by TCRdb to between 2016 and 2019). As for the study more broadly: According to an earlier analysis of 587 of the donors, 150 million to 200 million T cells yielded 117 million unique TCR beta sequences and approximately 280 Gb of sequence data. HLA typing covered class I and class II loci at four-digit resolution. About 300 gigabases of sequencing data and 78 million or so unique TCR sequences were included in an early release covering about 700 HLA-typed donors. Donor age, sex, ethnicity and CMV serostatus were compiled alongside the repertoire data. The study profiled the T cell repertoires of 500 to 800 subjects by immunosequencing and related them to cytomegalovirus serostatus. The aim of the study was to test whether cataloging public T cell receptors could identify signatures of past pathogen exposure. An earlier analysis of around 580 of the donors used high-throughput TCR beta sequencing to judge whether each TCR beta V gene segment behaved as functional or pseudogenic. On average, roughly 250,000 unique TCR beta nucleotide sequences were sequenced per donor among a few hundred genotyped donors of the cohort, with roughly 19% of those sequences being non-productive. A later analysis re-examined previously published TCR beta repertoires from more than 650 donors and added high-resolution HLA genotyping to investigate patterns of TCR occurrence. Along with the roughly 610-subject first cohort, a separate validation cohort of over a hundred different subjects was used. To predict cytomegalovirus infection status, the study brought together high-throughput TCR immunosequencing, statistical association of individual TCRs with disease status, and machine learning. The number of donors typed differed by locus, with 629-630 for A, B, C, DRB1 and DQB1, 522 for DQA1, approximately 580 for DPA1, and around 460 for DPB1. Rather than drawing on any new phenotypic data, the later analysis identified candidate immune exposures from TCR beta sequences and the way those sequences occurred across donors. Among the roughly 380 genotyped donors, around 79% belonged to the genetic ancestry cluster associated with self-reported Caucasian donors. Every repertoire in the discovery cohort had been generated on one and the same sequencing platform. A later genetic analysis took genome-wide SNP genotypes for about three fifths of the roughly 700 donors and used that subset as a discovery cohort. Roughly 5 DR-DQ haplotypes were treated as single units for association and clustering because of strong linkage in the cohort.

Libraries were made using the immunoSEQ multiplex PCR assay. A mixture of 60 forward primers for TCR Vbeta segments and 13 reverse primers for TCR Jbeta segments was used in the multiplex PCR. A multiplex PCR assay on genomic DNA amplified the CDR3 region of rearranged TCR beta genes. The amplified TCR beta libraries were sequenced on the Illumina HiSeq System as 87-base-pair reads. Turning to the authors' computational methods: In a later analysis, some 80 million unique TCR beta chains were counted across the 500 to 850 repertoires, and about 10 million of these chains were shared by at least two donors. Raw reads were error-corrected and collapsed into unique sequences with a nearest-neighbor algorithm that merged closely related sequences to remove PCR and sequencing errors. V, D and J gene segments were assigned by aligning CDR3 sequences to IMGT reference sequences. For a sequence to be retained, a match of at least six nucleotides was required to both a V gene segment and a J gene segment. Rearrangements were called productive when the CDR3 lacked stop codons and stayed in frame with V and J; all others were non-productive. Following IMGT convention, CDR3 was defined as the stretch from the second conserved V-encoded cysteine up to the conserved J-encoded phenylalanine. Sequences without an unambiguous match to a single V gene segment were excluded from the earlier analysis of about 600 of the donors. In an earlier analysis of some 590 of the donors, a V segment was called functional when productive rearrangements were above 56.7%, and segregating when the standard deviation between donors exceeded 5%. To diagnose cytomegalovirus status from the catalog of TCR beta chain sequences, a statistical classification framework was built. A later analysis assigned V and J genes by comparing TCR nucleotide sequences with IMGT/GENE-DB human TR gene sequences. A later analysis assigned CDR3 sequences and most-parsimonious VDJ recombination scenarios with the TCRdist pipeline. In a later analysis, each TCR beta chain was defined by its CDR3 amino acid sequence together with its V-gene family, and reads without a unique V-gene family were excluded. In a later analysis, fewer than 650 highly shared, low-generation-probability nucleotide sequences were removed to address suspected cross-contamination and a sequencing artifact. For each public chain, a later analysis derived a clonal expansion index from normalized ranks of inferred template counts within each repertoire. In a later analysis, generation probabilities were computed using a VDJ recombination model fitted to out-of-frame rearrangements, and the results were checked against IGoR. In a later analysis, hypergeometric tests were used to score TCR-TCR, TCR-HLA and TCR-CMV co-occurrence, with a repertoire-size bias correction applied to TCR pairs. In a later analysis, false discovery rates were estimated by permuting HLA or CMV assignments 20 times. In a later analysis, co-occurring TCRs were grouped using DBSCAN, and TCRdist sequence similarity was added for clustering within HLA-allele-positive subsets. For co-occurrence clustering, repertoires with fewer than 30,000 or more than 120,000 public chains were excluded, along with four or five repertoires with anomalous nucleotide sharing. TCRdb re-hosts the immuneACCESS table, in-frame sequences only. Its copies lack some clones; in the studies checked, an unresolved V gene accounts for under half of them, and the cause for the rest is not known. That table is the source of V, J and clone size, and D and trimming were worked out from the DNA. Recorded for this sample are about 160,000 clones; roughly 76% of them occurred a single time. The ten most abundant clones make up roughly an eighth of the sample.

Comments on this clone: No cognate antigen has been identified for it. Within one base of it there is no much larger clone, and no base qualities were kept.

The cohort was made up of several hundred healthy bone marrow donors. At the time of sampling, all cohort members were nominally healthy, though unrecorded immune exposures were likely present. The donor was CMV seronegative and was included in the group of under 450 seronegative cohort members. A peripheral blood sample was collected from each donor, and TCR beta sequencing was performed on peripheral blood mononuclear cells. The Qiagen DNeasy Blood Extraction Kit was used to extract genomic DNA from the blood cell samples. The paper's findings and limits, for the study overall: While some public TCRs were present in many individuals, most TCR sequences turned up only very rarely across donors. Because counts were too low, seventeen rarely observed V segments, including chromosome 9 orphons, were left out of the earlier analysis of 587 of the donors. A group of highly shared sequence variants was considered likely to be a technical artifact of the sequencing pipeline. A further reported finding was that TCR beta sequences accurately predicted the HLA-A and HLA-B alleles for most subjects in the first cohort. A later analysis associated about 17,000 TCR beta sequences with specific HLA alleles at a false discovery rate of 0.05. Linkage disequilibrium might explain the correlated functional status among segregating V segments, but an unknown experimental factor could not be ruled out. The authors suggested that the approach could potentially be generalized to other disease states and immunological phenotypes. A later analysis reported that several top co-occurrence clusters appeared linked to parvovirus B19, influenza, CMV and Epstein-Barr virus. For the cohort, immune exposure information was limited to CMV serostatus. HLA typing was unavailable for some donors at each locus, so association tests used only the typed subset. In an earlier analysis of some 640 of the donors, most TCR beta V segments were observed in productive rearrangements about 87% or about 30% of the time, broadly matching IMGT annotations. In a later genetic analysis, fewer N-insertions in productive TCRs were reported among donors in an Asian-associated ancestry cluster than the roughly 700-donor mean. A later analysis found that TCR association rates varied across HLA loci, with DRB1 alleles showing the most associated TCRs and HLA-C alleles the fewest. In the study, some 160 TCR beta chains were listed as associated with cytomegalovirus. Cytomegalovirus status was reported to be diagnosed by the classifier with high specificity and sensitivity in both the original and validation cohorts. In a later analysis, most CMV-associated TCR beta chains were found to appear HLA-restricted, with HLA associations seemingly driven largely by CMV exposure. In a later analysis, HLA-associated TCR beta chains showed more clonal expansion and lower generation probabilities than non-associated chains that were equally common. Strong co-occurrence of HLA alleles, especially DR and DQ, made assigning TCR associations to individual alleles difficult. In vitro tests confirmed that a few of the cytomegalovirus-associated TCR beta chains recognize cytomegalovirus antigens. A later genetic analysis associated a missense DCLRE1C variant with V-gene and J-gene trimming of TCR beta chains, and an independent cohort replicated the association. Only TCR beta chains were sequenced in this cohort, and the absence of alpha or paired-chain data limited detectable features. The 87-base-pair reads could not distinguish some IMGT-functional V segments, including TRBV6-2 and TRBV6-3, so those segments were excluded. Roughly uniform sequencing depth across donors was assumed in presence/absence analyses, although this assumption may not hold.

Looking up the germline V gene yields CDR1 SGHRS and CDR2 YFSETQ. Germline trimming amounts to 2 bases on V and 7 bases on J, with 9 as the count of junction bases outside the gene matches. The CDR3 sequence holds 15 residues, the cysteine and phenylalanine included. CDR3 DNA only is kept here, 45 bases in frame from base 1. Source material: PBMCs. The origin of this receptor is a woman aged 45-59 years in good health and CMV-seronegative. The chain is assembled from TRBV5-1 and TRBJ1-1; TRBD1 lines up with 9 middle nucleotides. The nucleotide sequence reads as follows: TGCGCCAGCAGCTTCCGGGACAGGGAGGTGGGTGAAGCTTTCTTT. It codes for CASSFRDREVGEAFF.